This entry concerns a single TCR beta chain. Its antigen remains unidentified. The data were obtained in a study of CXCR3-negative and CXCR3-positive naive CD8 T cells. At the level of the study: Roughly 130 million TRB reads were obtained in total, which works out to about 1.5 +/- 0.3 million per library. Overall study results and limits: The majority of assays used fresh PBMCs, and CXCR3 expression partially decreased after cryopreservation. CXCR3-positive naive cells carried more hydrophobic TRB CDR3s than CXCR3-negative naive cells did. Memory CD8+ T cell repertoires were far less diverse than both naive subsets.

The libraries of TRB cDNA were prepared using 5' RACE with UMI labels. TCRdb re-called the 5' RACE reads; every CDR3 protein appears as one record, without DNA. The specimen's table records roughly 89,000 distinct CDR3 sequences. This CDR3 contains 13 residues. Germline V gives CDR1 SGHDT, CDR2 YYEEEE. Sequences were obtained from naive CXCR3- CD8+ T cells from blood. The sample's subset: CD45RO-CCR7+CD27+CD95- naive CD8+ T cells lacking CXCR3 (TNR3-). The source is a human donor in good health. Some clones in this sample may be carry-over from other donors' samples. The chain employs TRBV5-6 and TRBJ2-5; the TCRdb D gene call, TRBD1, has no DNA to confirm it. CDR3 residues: CASSLAPGTPEYF.